These 3 T cell receptor beta chains originate from one sample sequenced in a study of blood T cell repertoires in COVID-19. The method was immunoSEQ multiplex PCR; TCRdb's version includes in-frame clones alone and lacks a portion of them. The sample carries 250,000 or so clones, 75% to 85% recorded once. The sequencing sample was made of peripheral blood. The receptors here all came from a human donor in a cohort sampled during active COVID-19.

The V gene is TRBV20-1, the J gene TRBJ2-7; D is unclear. CDR3 length: 12 amino acids. V lost 3 bases and J 1 base, leaving 7 bases between the germline ends. Germline assignment: CDR1 DFQATT and CDR2 SNEGSKA (reference sequence). CDR3 in amino acids: CSASGRSYEQYF. In DNA, the CDR3 is TGCAGTGCTAGTGGTCGGTCCTACGAGCAGTACTTC.

The CDR3 sequence is CASSQDQGIVTKNIQYF. The CDR3 DNA reads as TGTGCCAGCAGCCAAGATCAGGGGATAGTAACCAAAAACATTCAGTACTTC. This rearrangement joins TRBV4-2 to TRBJ2-4; possibly TRBD1 for D (6 bases). The V gene's germline CDR1 is LGHNA and CDR2 YNFKEQ. This CDR3 is built from 17 residues. V shed 0 bases and J shed 2 bases, with 14 bases lying between them.

The CDR3 here is CASSQGLAGGSGYNEQFF. For the CDR3, the DNA is TGTGCCAGCAGCCAAGGGCTAGCGGGAGGGTCAGGCTACAATGAGCAGTTCTTC. The rearrangement uses TRBV7-9 and TRBJ2-1; the match to TRBD2 covers 12 bases. This CDR3 has 18 residues. Germline CDR1 reads SEHNR; CDR2 reads FQNEAQ (reference sequence). J was trimmed by 3 bases and V by 5 bases; bases with no gene match: 11.